These 9 T cell receptor beta chains share one sample of origin, sequenced in a study of T cell repertoires in cytomegalovirus infection. No antigens are known for them. TCRdb reprocessed the reads via MiXCR and lists one record per CDR3 protein. The repertoire consists of around 540,000 distinct CDR3 sequences, with about 33% occurring once and the leading ten covering about 17%. The sample in question was cultured PBMCs, obtained from culture after CMV antigen stimulation. The source is a human donor in good health (CMV status not recorded). Some clones in this sample may be carry-over from other donors' samples.

The V gene is TRBV9, the J gene TRBJ2-5, with TRBD2 identical over 10 bases. V lost 0 bases to trimming and J lost 2 bases; unmatched junction nucleotides: 7. The CDR3 is made up of 17 amino acids. Germline CDR1 is SGDLS and CDR2 is YYNGEE. DNA of the CDR3: TGTGCCAGCAGCGTAGGCCTAGCGGGAGTAGAACAAGAGACCCAGTACTTC. This codes for CASSVGLAGVEQETQYF.

The rearrangement uses TRBV7-9 and TRBJ1-1; no reliable D call. V was trimmed by 2 bases and J by 2 bases, leaving 6 bases between them. Germline lookup yields CDR1 SEHNR and CDR2 FQNEAQ (reference sequence). The CDR3 loop spans 13 amino acids. The CDR3 DNA is TGTGCCAGCAGCTTACCATATAACACTGAAGCTTTCTTT. Protein sequence: CASSLPYNTEAFF.

This clonotype was picked up many times. V is TRBV7-2 and J is TRBJ2-7; TRBD1 aligns across 9 bases. Germline V gene lookup returns CDR1 SGHTA and CDR2 FQGNSA. J was trimmed by 8 bases and V by 5 bases; bases with no gene match: 4. The CDR3 contains 12 residues. The CDR3 loop is CASSPDRGKQYF. In DNA form, the CDR3 reads TGTGCCAGCAGCCCGGACAGGGGAAAGCAGTACTTC.

The chain employs TRBV28 and TRBJ1-4, with D possibly matching TRBD1 (6 bases). The V gene lost 7 bases and the J gene lost 3 bases, with 15 bases spanning the gap. CDR3 length: 15 residues. CDR1 is MDHEN and CDR2 is SYDVKM in the germline V gene. CDR3 in DNA: TGTGCCAGCACCCCTTCGGGGGCAGCTAATGAAAAACTGTTTTTT. This encodes CASTPSGAANEKLFF.

This clonotype came up a few times. The CDR3 loop reads CAISEPDRGSEKLFF. The DNA of the CDR3 is TGTGCCATCAGTGAGCCGGACAGGGGGAGTGAAAAACTGTTTTTT. The genes are TRBV10-3 and TRBJ1-4, with 10 positions matching TRBD1. Germline V gene data show CDR1 as ENHRY and CDR2 as SYGVKD. This CDR3 spans 15 amino acids. Germline trimming cut 2 bases from V and 7 bases from J; bases unmatched to any gene: 4.

CDR3 amino acids: CASSYPGLAGGYNEQFF. The CDR3, as DNA: TGTGCCAGCAGCTACCCCGGACTAGCGGGAGGGTACAATGAGCAGTTCTTC. The chain employs TRBV6-2 or TRBV6-3 and TRBJ2-1; 15 bases agree with TRBD2. Germline CDR1 is MNHEY and CDR2 is SVGEGT. The CDR3 is 17 residues long. The ends lost 6 bases at V and 4 bases at J; junction bases unmatched: 7.

This chain links TRBV10-3 with TRBJ2-7; no definite D call. Trimming cost V 6 bases and J 5 bases, with 14 bases left between them. Looked up from germline, CDR1 is ENHRY and CDR2 is SYGVKD. The CDR3 spans 13 residues. The CDR3 here is CAISSPPENEQYF. The CDR3 nucleotides read TGTGCCATCAGCTCCCCACCGGAGAACGAGCAGTACTTC.

This clonotype has a count of ten or more. This rearrangement joins TRBV7-3 to TRBJ2-3; 7 bases are shared with TRBD2. V trimming: 4 bases; J trimming: 4 bases; junction bases outside the gene matches: 8. The CDR3 consists of 15 residues. From germline, CDR1 is SGHTA and CDR2 FQGTGA. The CDR3 spells CASSSTSLSPDTQYF. The CDR3 DNA is TGTGCCAGCAGCTCGACTAGCCTGTCCCCAGATACGCAGTATTTT.

This clonotype has just a few counts. The chain joins TRBV4-1 to TRBJ1-5; D possibly corresponds to TRBD1 (5 bases). CDR1 MGHRA and CDR2 YSYEKL come from the germline V gene. Deletions cut 0 bases from V and 4 bases from J, with 13 bases between. This CDR3 spans 16 amino acids. CDR3 DNA: TGCGCCAGCAGCCAAGAGGGGTCAGGGCCTAATCAGCCCCAGCATTTT. Amino acid sequence: CASSQEGSGPNQPQHF.